These T cell receptor beta chains were read from a single sample in a study of TIL therapy for anti-PD-1-resistant metastatic lung cancer. TCRdb's copy holds only in-frame clones and misses some; the assay was immunoSEQ multiplex PCR. This table holds 55,000 to 60,000 clones, 73% found once. The material sequenced was blood, taken at baseline. These receptors were collected from a person aged 25-80 years with non-small cell lung cancer. CDR3s include the opening cysteine and the closing phenylalanine or tryptophan. The D gene is left open where the match is weak. Clone size is stated in some rows and not others, as once, few, many or a class when expanded.

v_call: TRBV29-1; clone_size: .; j_call: TRBJ1-1; d_call: .; cdr3_aa: CSALLRGAVTEAFF; cdr3_nt: TGCAGCGCCCTCCTACGGGGGGCGGTCACTGAAGCTTTCTTT
v_call: TRBV5-1; clone_size: .; j_call: TRBJ2-7; d_call: TRBD2; cdr3_aa: CASSSPRAGSGNSYEQYF; cdr3_nt: TGCGCCAGCAGCTCGCCGAGGGCGGGGAGCGGGAATTCCTACGAGCAGTACTTC
v_call: TRBV29-1; clone_size: .; j_call: TRBJ2-3; d_call: .; cdr3_aa: CSVQGWGTDTQYF; cdr3_nt: TGCAGCGTACAGGGATGGGGCACAGATACGCAGTATTTT
v_call: TRBV25-1; clone_size: .; j_call: TRBJ1-1; d_call: TRBD1; cdr3_aa: CASLPGDRVNTEAFF; cdr3_nt: TGTGCCAGCCTCCCAGGGGACAGGGTAAACACTGAAGCTTTCTTT
v_call: TRBV7-6; clone_size: .; j_call: TRBJ2-5; d_call: .; cdr3_aa: CASSRGRQETQYF; cdr3_nt: TGTGCCAGCAGTCGGGGGAGACAAGAGACCCAGTACTTC
v_call: TRBV7-2; clone_size: .; j_call: TRBJ1-5; d_call: TRBD1; cdr3_aa: CASSRDRGVNNQPQHF; cdr3_nt: TGTGCCAGCAGCCGGGACAGGGGGGTAAACAATCAGCCCCAGCATTTT
v_call: TRBV25-1; clone_size: .; j_call: TRBJ1-1; d_call: TRBD1; cdr3_aa: CASRGQGATEAFF; cdr3_nt: TGTGCCAGCAGGGGCCAGGGGGCCACTGAAGCTTTCTTT
v_call: TRBV9; clone_size: .; j_call: TRBJ2-3; d_call: TRBD2; cdr3_aa: CASSVSPLAGVGYTQYF; cdr3_nt: TGTGCCAGCAGCGTGAGCCCCCTCGCGGGGGTGGGATATACGCAGTATTTT
v_call: TRBV28; clone_size: .; j_call: TRBJ1-2; d_call: .; cdr3_aa: CASIYFIIAYGQCNYGYTF; cdr3_nt: TGTGCCAGCATCTATTTTATTATCGCCTATGGACAGTGTAACTATGGCTACACCTTC
v_call: TRBV13; clone_size: .; j_call: TRBJ2-7; d_call: TRBD1; cdr3_aa: CASSFWTGGGEQYF; cdr3_nt: TGTGCCAGCAGCTTCTGGACAGGAGGCGGCGAGCAGTACTTC
v_call: TRBV20-1; clone_size: once; j_call: TRBJ2-1; d_call: .; cdr3_aa: CSASSPNEQFF; cdr3_nt: TGCAGTGCTAGCTCACCCAATGAGCAGTTCTTC
v_call: TRBV29-1; clone_size: .; j_call: TRBJ2-1; d_call: TRBD1; cdr3_aa: CSVDPGQGSYNEQFF; cdr3_nt: TGCAGCGTAGATCCGGGACAGGGGTCCTACAATGAGCAGTTCTTC
v_call: TRBV25-1; clone_size: .; j_call: TRBJ1-5; d_call: .; cdr3_aa: CASSEKGSNQPQHF; cdr3_nt: TGTGCCAGCAGTGAAAAGGGGTCAAATCAGCCCCAGCATTTT
v_call: TRBV9; clone_size: once; j_call: TRBJ1-1; d_call: TRBD1; cdr3_aa: CASSVGQGDTEAFF; cdr3_nt: TGTGCCAGCAGCGTAGGTCAGGGGGACACTGAAGCTTTCTTT
v_call: TRBV19; clone_size: .; j_call: TRBJ2-5; d_call: .; cdr3_aa: CASSIFVQETQYF; cdr3_nt: TGTGCCAGTAGTATATTTGTACAAGAGACCCAGTACTTC
v_call: TRBV7-9; clone_size: .; j_call: TRBJ1-5; d_call: .; cdr3_aa: CASSSLGGQPQHF; cdr3_nt: TGTGCCAGCAGCTCCCTTGGGGGGCAGCCCCAGCATTTT
v_call: TRBV5-1; clone_size: .; j_call: TRBJ1-2; d_call: .; cdr3_aa: CASSLSSTDRGYTF; cdr3_nt: TGCGCCAGCAGCTTATCCTCAACAGATCGTGGCTACACCTTC
v_call: TRBV11-3; clone_size: .; j_call: TRBJ2-3; d_call: .; cdr3_aa: CASRGGWADTQYF; cdr3_nt: TGTGCCAGCAGGGGCGGATGGGCAGATACGCAGTATTTT
v_call: TRBV6-1; clone_size: few; j_call: TRBJ1-2; d_call: .; cdr3_aa: CASSAGTSDYGYTF; cdr3_nt: TGTGCCAGCAGTGCTGGGACTTCGGACTATGGCTACACCTTC
v_call: TRBV4-1; clone_size: .; j_call: TRBJ1-4; d_call: .; cdr3_aa: CASSQVQGEKLFF; cdr3_nt: TGCGCCAGCAGCCAAGTACAGGGTGAAAAACTGTTTTTT
v_call: TRBV30; clone_size: .; j_call: TRBJ2-3; d_call: .; cdr3_aa: CAWSGSPSHTDTQYF; cdr3_nt: TGTGCCTGGAGTGGATCCCCTAGCCACACAGATACGCAGTATTTT
v_call: TRBV30; clone_size: .; j_call: TRBJ2-3; d_call: .; cdr3_aa: CAWSGLAGSTDTQYF; cdr3_nt: TGTGCCTGGAGTGGCTTGGCGGGATCGACAGATACGCAGTATTTT
v_call: TRBV6-5; clone_size: .; j_call: TRBJ2-7; d_call: .; cdr3_aa: CASSPQGPPYEQYF; cdr3_nt: TGTGCCAGCAGTCCACAGGGACCACCCTACGAGCAGTACTTC
v_call: TRBV7-6; clone_size: .; j_call: TRBJ2-2; d_call: .; cdr3_aa: CASSLAGIGELFF; cdr3_nt: TGTGCCAGCAGCTTAGCTGGAATCGGGGAGCTGTTTTTT
v_call: TRBV5-4; clone_size: .; j_call: TRBJ2-1; d_call: TRBD2; cdr3_aa: CASSLVRLAGGSYNEQFF; cdr3_nt: TGTGCCAGCAGCTTGGTTCGGCTAGCGGGTGGCTCCTACAATGAGCAGTTCTTC
v_call: TRBV9; clone_size: .; j_call: TRBJ2-2; d_call: TRBD2; cdr3_aa: CASSASGMGTGELFF; cdr3_nt: TGTGCCAGCAGCGCGAGCGGGATGGGCACCGGGGAGCTGTTTTTT
v_call: TRBV28; clone_size: few; j_call: TRBJ1-5; d_call: .; cdr3_aa: CASSLGWGNQPQHF; cdr3_nt: TGTGCCAGCAGTTTAGGGTGGGGCAATCAGCCCCAGCATTTT
v_call: TRBV19; clone_size: once; j_call: TRBJ2-1; d_call: .; cdr3_aa: CASSITGRGGTQYNEQFF; cdr3_nt: TGTGCCAGTAGTATTACTGGAAGAGGCGGGACGCAATACAATGAGCAGTTCTTC
v_call: TRBV2; clone_size: once; j_call: TRBJ2-7; d_call: TRBD1; cdr3_aa: CASSRQGKGPYEQYF; cdr3_nt: TGTGCCAGCAGCCGACAGGGTAAAGGTCCCTACGAGCAGTACTTC
v_call: TRBV7-9; clone_size: few; j_call: TRBJ1-1; d_call: .; cdr3_aa: CASRIEQGEAFF; cdr3_nt: TGTGCCAGCAGGATAGAACAGGGTGAAGCTTTCTTT